This TCR beta chain was sequenced for a study of human T cells and chemical hapten exposure. On the study more broadly: Each week of the roughly 24-week study, patients had diphenylcyclopropenone applied to the scalp. Study-wide results and caveats: The number of TCRs above 1 in 1000 frequency did not change after DPC sensitization.

In the case of this clonotype: The antigen is not known.

TCRdb reprocessed the RACE reads with MiXCR, giving one entry per CDR3 protein. The sample yields 50,000 to 70,000 distinct CDR3 sequences, around 12% seen once. Indicated time point: patch test 3, about 24 weeks after DPC sensitization. Treatment: therapeutic diphenylcyclopropenone sensitization with weekly scalp DPC. The CDR3 consists of 11 residues. Germline CDR1 reads SEHNR; CDR2 reads FQNEAQ (reference sequence). Trimming stripped 8 bases from V and 9 bases from J, with 14 bases between. Sequenced here: whole blood, sampled in connection with sensitization to the hapten diphenylcyclopropenone (DPC). This clonotype was obtained from a man aged 25 to 40 with alopecia areata. Some clones in this sample may be carry-over from other donors' samples. The gene calls are TRBV7-9 and TRBJ2-7; D is unresolved. CDR3 coding DNA: TGTGCCAGCCCTAAAACGGCAGGGCAGTACTTC. Protein sequence: CASPKTAGQYF.